The 9 T cell receptor beta chains presented below share a single source sample, sequenced in a study of blood T cell repertoires in COVID-19. Profiling relied on immunoSEQ multiplex PCR, and the TCRdb table lists in-frame clones only, not all of them. The sample contains some 88,000 clones, 86% of which appear only once. The sample was peripheral blood. The receptor set was obtained from a man aged 60 to 75 with acute or convalescent COVID-19.

This clone came up once. The V and J genes are TRBV9 and TRBJ1-4; D not resolved. V lost 4 bases to trimming and J lost 3 bases, with 10 bases between them. CDR3 length: 14 residues. From germline, CDR1 is SGDLS and CDR2 YYNGEE. The CDR3 sequence is CASSSNVANEKLFF. DNA for the CDR3: TGTGCCAGCAGCTCGAACGTAGCTAATGAAAAACTGTTTTTT.

The chain carries TRBV5-1 and TRBJ2-7, with 12 bases lining up with TRBD2. Germline values: CDR1 SGHRS, CDR2 YFSETQ. The CDR3 is 15 amino acids. The V and J ends lost 5 bases and 7 bases, in that order; junction bases with no gene match: 10. The CDR3 coding sequence is TGCGCCAGCAGGCCCTTGCTAGCGGGAGGGCAGGAGCAGTACTTC. This translates into CASRPLLAGGQEQYF.

The chain is built from TRBV5-4 and TRBJ2-5, with 7 bases that match TRBD1. Germline V CDR1 and CDR2: SGHNT, YYREEE (reference sequence). This CDR3 has 15 residues. The trim removed 2 bases at V and 5 bases at J, leaving 9 bases unmatched. CDR3 in DNA: TGTGCCAGCAGCTTAGGGGACAGATTGATGGAGACCCAGTACTTC. It yields the protein CASSLGDRLMETQYF.

This CDR3 reads CSVGQGMGEQYF. The CDR3 DNA reads TGCAGCGTTGGACAGGGGATGGGTGAGCAGTACTTC. The V and J genes are TRBV29-1 and TRBJ2-7; TRBD1 matches 8 bases. Per germline, CDR1 SQVTM and CDR2 ANQGSEA. The CDR3 runs to 12 residues. V trimming: 4 bases; J trimming: 7 bases; junction bases outside the gene matches: 6.

The J gene is TRBJ1-4, the V gene TRBV27; the D gene is possibly TRBD1 (5 bases). Germline values: CDR1 MNHEY, CDR2 SMNVEV (reference sequence). The CDR3 runs 17 residues. V was trimmed by 1 base and J by 6 bases, leaving 18 bases between them. The CDR3 here is CASSLFGPRVGYEKLFF. The CDR3 DNA reads TGTGCCAGCAGTTTATTCGGTCCCAGGGTAGGGTATGAAAAACTGTTTTTT. Full variable domain (missing parts from reference TRBV27 and TRBJ1-4): EAQVTQNPRYLITVTGKKLTVTCSQNMNHEYMSWYRQDPGLGLRQIYYSMNVEVTDKGDVPEGYKVSRKEKRNFPLILESPSPNQTSLYFCASSLFGPRVGYEKLFFGSGTQLSVL.

The chain joins TRBV7-9 to TRBJ2-3; D not certain. This CDR3 spans 15 amino acids. CDR1 SEHNR and CDR2 FQNEAQ come from the germline V gene (reference sequence). V lost 1 base, J lost 1 base, and 9 bases lay in between. The CDR3 spells CASSLVNPRTDTQYF. The CDR3 nucleotides are TGTGCCAGCAGCTTAGTAAATCCTCGCACAGATACGCAGTATTTT.

This clone has a handful of counts. The chain has TRBV7-9 and TRBJ1-2, with D maybe TRBD1 (5 bases). Trimming left V 1 base short and J 8 bases short, with 11 bases between. The germline V gene has CDR1 SEHNR and CDR2 FQNEAQ (reference sequence). This CDR3 contains 13 residues. CDR3 sequence reads: CASSLEQDRGYTF. CDR3 coding DNA: TGTGCCAGCAGCTTAGAACAGGATCGGGGCTACACCTTC. The full variable domain, its missing parts supplied by reference TRBV7-9 and TRBJ1-2, is DTGVSQNPRHKITKRGQNVTFRCDPISEHNRLYWYRQTLGQGPEFLTYFQNEAQLEKSRLLSDRFSAERPKGSFSTLEIQRTEQGDSAMYLCASSLEQDRGYTFGSGTRLTVV.

The chain uses TRBV11-2 and TRBJ1-1; no definite D call. Germline CDR1 is SGHAT and CDR2 is FQNNGV. The V gene lost 2 bases and the J gene lost 5 bases, with 6 bases spanning the gap. This CDR3 is 12 amino acids long. CDR3 in amino acids: CASSLRGTEAFF. The CDR3 DNA reads TGTGCCAGCAGCTTACGGGGAACTGAAGCTTTCTTT.

This sequence joins TRBV2 and TRBJ1-5, with 8 bases fitting TRBD1. Unmatched junction bases numbered 2, after V lost 5 bases and J lost 11 bases. Germline loops: CDR1 SNHLY, CDR2 FYNNEI. The CDR3 runs 11 residues. CDR3 loop: CASSLDRAQHF. DNA of the CDR3: TGTGCCAGCAGTTTGGACAGGGCCCAGCATTTT.